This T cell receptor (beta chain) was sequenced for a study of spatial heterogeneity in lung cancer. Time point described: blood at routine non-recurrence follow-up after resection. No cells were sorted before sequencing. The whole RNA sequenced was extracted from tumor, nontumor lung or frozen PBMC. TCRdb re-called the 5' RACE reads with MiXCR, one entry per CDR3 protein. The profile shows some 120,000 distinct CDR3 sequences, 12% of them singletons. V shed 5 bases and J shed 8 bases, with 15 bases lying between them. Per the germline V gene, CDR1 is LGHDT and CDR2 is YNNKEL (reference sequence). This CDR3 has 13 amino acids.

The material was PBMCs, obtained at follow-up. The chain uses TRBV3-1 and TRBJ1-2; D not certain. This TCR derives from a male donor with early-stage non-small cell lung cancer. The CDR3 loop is CASSEQRRSGYTF. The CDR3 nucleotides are TGTGCCAGCAGCGAGCAGAGACGATCGGGCTACACCTTC.